The entry that follows covers one T cell receptor beta chain sequence. No antigen is known for it. This entry is derived from a study of T-cell reconstitution after alpha-beta-depleted transplantation in children. Unique molecular identifiers were incorporated during preparation of the TCRbeta library. TCRdb reanalysed the PCR reads using MiXCR and keeps one entry per CDR3 protein. The sample carries some 140,000 distinct CDR3 sequences, more than 9.5% recorded once. The CDR3 spans 13 residues. The germline V gene has CDR1 MDHEN and CDR2 SYDVKM. J lost 3 bases, V lost 8 bases, and 5 bases had no gene match. The study's findings and limits: T-cell counts and diversity at one year following transplant were attributed mainly to newly produced T cells. Alpha-beta T cells present about two months after transplant were reported to originate from several hundred expanded graft clones.

Material: PBMCs, mostly from graft donor cells, obtained 180 days after TCRalphabeta/CD19-depleted stem cell transplant. This TCR derives from a girl under three years old who had a stem cell transplant for combined immunodeficiency, so the T cells may come from the graft donor. This chain links TRBV28 with TRBJ1-2, with 8 bases aligning to TRBD1. CDR3 bases: TGTGCCAGCGCTCAGACAGGGGACTATGGCTACACCTTC. This gives the protein CASAQTGDYGYTF.